The 18 T cell receptor beta chains reported below all come from one sample, sequenced in a study of blood T cells in healthy people across ages. A second 7 to 11 cycle PCR used barcoded and J-beta primers. TCRdb reanalysed the 5' RACE reads using MiXCR and keeps one entry per CDR3 protein. This sample has about 680,000 distinct CDR3 sequences, with approximately 50% found just once. The sample taken for sequencing was blood. The receptors stem from a woman aged 55 to 70 in good health.

The count of this clonotype is one. The rearrangement uses TRBV18 and TRBJ1-5, with 8 positions matching TRBD1. The CDR3 has 15 residues. Germline V CDR1 and CDR2: KGHSH, LQKENI. After removal of 2 bases from V and 5 bases from J, the junction contained 5 bases not matched to a gene. The CDR3 sequence is CASSPIGTGDQPQHF. CDR3 nucleotide sequence: TGTGCCAGCTCACCAATAGGGACAGGAGATCAGCCCCAGCATTTT.

Turning to this clonotype: The junction differs from germline at one of its ends, possibly a read error. The chain combines TRBV7-9 with TRBJ2-5; D assignment may be TRBD1 or TRBD2 (5 bases each). The DNA end is more similar to TRBJ2-7, so the J call may be wrong. In germline, CDR1 is SEHNR, CDR2 FQNEAQ (reference sequence). The CDR3 loop spans 15 amino acids. The CDR3 coding sequence is TGTGCCTGCAGCTTAGAGCTACAGGCGGGCTACGAGCAGTACTTC. This gives the protein CACSLELQAGYEQYF.

J is TRBJ2-5 and V is TRBV21-1; the table calls TRBD1, which could not be checked here. TRBV21-1 is a pseudogene. The CDR3 loop spans 15 amino acids. The CDR3 DNA follows: TGTGCCAGCAGCAAAAGGGGAGAGTACCAAGAGACCCAGTACTTC. Its protein product is CASSKRGEYQETQYF.

This clonotype was seen more than once but under ten times. The chain recombines TRBV7-9 with TRBJ2-7, with 8 bases identical to TRBD2. The CDR3 sequence is 15 residues long. J gave up 5 bases and V 3 bases, and 9 bases lay outside the gene matches. Germline CDR1 is SEHNR and CDR2 is FQNEAQ (reference sequence). The CDR3 spells CASSFKIGLAHEQYF. The CDR3 coding sequence is TGTGCCAGCAGCTTTAAGATTGGACTAGCCCACGAGCAGTACTTC.

The chain is built from TRBV28 and TRBJ1-6; D is unclear. V dropped 3 bases and J dropped 7 bases, with 10 bases sitting between them. This CDR3 has 14 amino acids. Germline loops: CDR1 MDHEN, CDR2 SYDVKM. The CDR3 is CASSFDVDNSPLHF. As DNA, the CDR3 is TGTGCCAGCAGTTTCGATGTCGACAATTCACCCCTCCACTTT.

The chain couples TRBV2 to TRBJ1-6, with 7 bases matching TRBD1. V trimming: 6 bases; J trimming: 5 bases; junction bases outside the gene matches: 1. The germline V gene encodes CDR1 SNHLY and CDR2 FYNNEI. CDR3 length: 13 amino acids. The CDR3 region is CASRDRDNSPLHF. DNA for the CDR3: TGTGCCAGCAGAGACAGGGATAATTCACCCCTCCACTTT.

This chain links TRBV29-1 with TRBJ2-5; D may be TRBD2 (7 bases). CDR3 size: 13 residues. Germline lookup yields CDR1 SQVTM and CDR2 ANQGSEA. The V end lost 7 bases, the J end lost 5 bases, and 17 bases lay between the germline ends. Here the CDR3 reads CSAFGGQGETQYF. As DNA, the CDR3 is TGCAGCGCGTTCGGGGGGCAGGGGGAGACCCAGTACTTC.

The chain joins TRBV20-1 to TRBJ1-2; 9 nucleotides agree with TRBD1. The CDR3 consists of 13 residues. V lost 6 bases and J lost 7; bases outside the gene matches: 9. The germline V gene encodes CDR1 DFQATT and CDR2 SNEGSKA (reference sequence). CDR3 sequence reads: CSASTGGAGGYTF. As DNA, the CDR3 is TGCAGTGCAAGCACAGGGGGCGCAGGTGGCTACACCTTC.

Concerning this clonotype: A read error may account for a junction end that differs from germline. The chain is built from TRBV20-1 and TRBJ2-7; D not resolved. The CDR3 is made up of 13 amino acids. The germline V gene has CDR1 DFQATT and CDR2 SNEGSKA (reference sequence). CDR3 protein: CSARDASSYEQYF. The DNA for the CDR3 is TGCAGCGCTAGAGACGCTAGTTCCTACGAGCAGTACTTC.

V gene TRBV4-1 combines with J gene TRBJ2-1; the match to TRBD2 covers 10 bases. V dropped 1 base and J dropped 6; count of bases not matched to a gene: 12. Germline V gene data show CDR1 as MGHRA and CDR2 as YSYEKL. This CDR3 is 18 amino acids long. CDR3 nucleotide sequence: TGCGCCAGCAGCCAAGGTCGCCGGGGGACTAGCGCTAGCAATGAGCAGTTCTTC. Translation: CASSQGRRGTSASNEQFF.

The chain joins TRBV20-1 to TRBJ2-7, with TRBD2 matching over 8 bases. Germline V gene lookup returns CDR1 DFQATT and CDR2 SNEGSKA (reference sequence). The CDR3 sequence is 16 residues long. Trimming at V came to 2 bases and at J to 4 bases, leaving 13 bases not matched to a gene. The CDR3 loop reads CSARPSVGTRVYEQYF. CDR3 nucleotides: TGCAGTGCTAGACCATCCGTAGGGACTAGGGTTTACGAGCAGTACTTC.

Only a few counts were recorded for this clonotype. This chain connects TRBV29-1 to TRBJ1-3; 10 bases are a match to TRBD1. This CDR3 is built from 14 residues. The V gene end was trimmed by 1 base and the J gene end by 8 bases; junction bases not matched to a gene: 5. Germline assignment: CDR1 SQVTM and CDR2 ANQGSEA. The CDR3 DNA reads as TGCAGCGTTGAAGCCGGACAGGGGGTATACACCATATATTTT. Encoded protein: CSVEAGQGVYTIYF. Full variable domain (rest looked up from reference TRBV29-1 and TRBJ1-3): SAVISQKPSRDICQRGTSLTIQCQVDSQVTMMFWYRQQPGQSLTLIATANQGSEATYESGFVIDKFPISRPNLTFSTLTVSNMSPEDSSIYLCSVEAGQGVYTIYFGEGSWLTVV.

This clonotype was recorded a few times. The chain recombines TRBV28 with TRBJ2-7; D might be TRBD1 (5 bases). This CDR3 region has 15 residues. Per the germline V gene, CDR1 is MDHEN and CDR2 is SYDVKM. The V end lost 5 bases, the J end lost 2 bases, and 16 bases lay between the germline ends. The CDR3 DNA reads TGTGCCAGCAGTCCCCAGGGTCGAACGACCTACGAGCAGTACTTC. As protein: CASSPQGRTTYEQYF.

The chain employs TRBV10-3 and TRBJ2-3; 7 positions match TRBD1. V was clipped by 6 bases and J by 0 bases; unmatched bases: 3. The CDR3 consists of 14 residues. Germline loops: CDR1 ENHRY, CDR2 SYGVKD. CDR3 sequence reads: CAIRRQGSTDTQYF. The CDR3 coding sequence is TGTGCCATCAGACGACAGGGCAGCACAGATACGCAGTATTTT.

The rearrangement uses TRBV15 and TRBJ2-1; 8 bases fit TRBD1. This CDR3 contains 16 residues. Germline-derived CDR1 and CDR2 are LNHNV and YYDKDF (reference sequence). The junction had 8 bases not matched to a gene; V was cut back by 2 bases and J by 5 bases. CDR3 amino acids: CATSRLGTGINNEQFF. The CDR3 DNA sequence: TGTGCCACCAGCAGATTAGGGACAGGTATAAACAATGAGCAGTTCTTC.

This chain links TRBV4-3 with TRBJ2-1; D possibly corresponds to TRBD2 (5 bases). The CDR3 covers 16 residues. From germline, CDR1 is LGHNA and CDR2 YSLEER. The V and J ends lost 0 bases and 0 bases respectively, with 9 bases between them. CDR3 region: CASSQERDASYNEQFF. The CDR3 nucleotides are TGCGCCAGCAGCCAAGAGAGGGATGCCTCCTACAATGAGCAGTTCTTC.

This rearrangement joins TRBV20-1 to TRBJ2-7, with D possibly matching TRBD2 (6 bases). In germline, CDR1 is DFQATT, CDR2 SNEGSKA (reference sequence). Between the trimmed V and J ends, which lost 4 bases and 1 base, there was a span of 8 bases. This CDR3 has 12 amino acids. The CDR3 protein is CSAIRESYEQYF. The DNA for the CDR3 is TGCAGTGCTATCCGGGAGTCCTACGAGCAGTACTTC.

A few counts support this clonotype. V and J are TRBV2 and TRBJ1-4; perhaps TRBD1 as D (6 bases). This CDR3 region has 14 residues. Deletions cut 5 bases from V and 5 bases from J, with 12 bases between. Germline loops: CDR1 SNHLY, CDR2 FYNNEI. In nucleotides, the CDR3 is TGTGCCAGCAGTTACGGACAGCCCAATGAAAAACTGTTTTTT. Translated, it gives CASSYGQPNEKLFF.